The next 31 T cell receptor beta chains were all read from a single sample in a study of early T cells in non-severe SARS-CoV-2 infection. MiXCR, run by TCRdb on the 5' RACE reads, gives a single entry per CDR3 protein. The repertoire holds about 36,000 distinct CDR3 sequences, with roughly 6.8% as singletons. This sample comprised whole blood, obtained at baseline. These receptors originate from an adult who was a healthcare worker with PCR-confirmed SARS-CoV-2 infection or an uninfected control (not recorded which).

The J gene is TRBJ1-1, the V gene TRBV12-3 or TRBV12-4, with D possibly being TRBD1 (5 bases). Trimming took off 3 bases at V and 1 base at J, with 9 bases between the two ends. The CDR3 length is 14 residues. CDR3: CASSFSTGNTEAFF. Written as DNA, the CDR3 is TGTGCCAGCAGTTTTAGCACAGGGAACACTGAAGCTTTCTTT.

This clonotype was found many times. The chain carries TRBV25-1 and TRBJ2-2; 7 bases map to TRBD1. Germline assignment: CDR1 MGHDK and CDR2 SYGVNS. The trim removed 6 bases at V and 3 bases at J, leaving 4 bases unmatched. The CDR3 has 14 residues. The CDR3 loop is CASSGTAYTGELFF. CDR3 nucleotides: TGTGCCAGCAGCGGGACAGCTTACACCGGGGAGCTGTTTTTT.

This clonotype turned up a few times. The chain is built from TRBV6-1 and TRBJ2-7, with D unclear. This CDR3 is built from 13 residues. CDR1 and CDR2 (germline): MNHNS, SASEGT. With 1 base removed from V and 4 bases from J, the gap between germline ends came to 8 bases. CDR3 sequence: CASSEGWAYEQYF. CDR3 DNA: TGTGCCAGCAGTGAAGGGTGGGCTTACGAGCAGTACTTC.

This clonotype was seen at least ten times. The chain links TRBV7-3 to TRBJ2-2, with D maybe TRBD1 (6 bases). V lost 5 bases, J lost 3 bases, and 13 bases lay in between. Germline V gene lookup returns CDR1 SGHTA and CDR2 FQGTGA. There are 15 residues in the CDR3. The CDR3 DNA reads as TGTGCCAGCAGCCCCCGGGACACCGACACCGGGGAGCTGTTTTTT. The encoded protein is CASSPRDTDTGELFF.

This chain joins TRBV11-2 and TRBJ2-6, with 8 bases matching TRBD1. Germline V gives CDR1 SGHAT, CDR2 FQNNGV. The V gene end was trimmed by 5 bases and the J gene end by 0 bases; junction bases not matched to a gene: 12. The CDR3 runs 19 residues. Here the CDR3 reads CASSRTTGDTSSGANVLTF. DNA for the CDR3: TGTGCCAGCAGCCGTACGACAGGGGACACCTCCTCTGGGGCCAACGTCCTGACTTTC.

This clonotype was recorded a few times. The V gene is TRBV6-6, the J gene TRBJ2-5; the D gene is possibly TRBD2 (6 bases). CDR3 length: 13 amino acids. Germline V gene lookup returns CDR1 MNHNY and CDR2 SVGAGI (reference sequence). Trimming removed 5 bases at V and 4 bases at J, with 11 bases between. Written as DNA, the CDR3 is TGTGCCAGCAGTCAGTGGAGGGGAGAGACCCAGTACTTC. Amino acids: CASSQWRGETQYF.

The sample holds many counts of this clonotype. CDR3 amino acids: CASSHAIPRGHNEQFF. As DNA, the CDR3 is TGCGCCAGCAGCCATGCTATACCTAGGGGGCATAATGAGCAGTTCTTC. This chain links TRBV4-1 with TRBJ2-1, with 7 bases identical to TRBD1. The CDR3 spans 16 residues. Germline values: CDR1 MGHRA, CDR2 YSYEKL. J lost 7 bases, V lost 3 bases, and 12 bases had no gene match.

This clonotype has ten or more counts. The rearrangement links TRBV15 to TRBJ2-2; TRBD2 agrees at 7 bases. Looked up from germline, CDR1 is LNHNV and CDR2 is YYDKDF (reference sequence). This CDR3 is built from 17 residues. Trimming took 0 bases from V and 4 from J; bases not matched to a gene: 8. The CDR3 DNA sequence: TGTGCCACCAGCAGAGATTTTTTCGGGGAGGGCACCGGGGAGCTGTTTTTT. Translating it yields CATSRDFFGEGTGELFF. Filled out from reference TRBV15 and TRBJ2-2, the complete variable domain reads DAMVIQNPRYQVTQFGKPVTLSCSQTLNHNVMYWYQQKSSQAPKLLFHYYDKDFNNEADTPDNFQSRRPNTSFCFLDIRSPGLGDTAMYLCATSRDFFGEGTGELFFGEGSRLTVL.

The rearrangement joins TRBV7-9 to TRBJ1-2, with 7 bases aligning to TRBD1. In germline, CDR1 is SEHNR, CDR2 FQNEAQ (reference sequence). This CDR3 spans 13 amino acids. With V trimmed by 5 bases and J by 4 bases, 4 bases remained unmatched. Written as DNA, the CDR3 is TGTGCCAGCAGCCCTGGGACAGTCTATGGCTACACCTTC. Its translation: CASSPGTVYGYTF.

This clonotype has just a few counts. The chain links TRBV10-2 to TRBJ2-7; D ambiguous. CDR3 length: 13 residues. Trimming pared 4 bases from V and 2 bases from J, leaving 9 bases between. CDR1 and CDR2 from the germline V gene are WSHSY and SAAADI. CDR3 protein: CASSVWAAYEQYF. The CDR3 DNA is TGCGCCAGCAGTGTCTGGGCTGCCTACGAGCAGTACTTC.

This clonotype was observed a handful of times. The rearrangement links TRBV24-1 to TRBJ2-6; a weak D match, TRBD2 (7 bases). V was trimmed by 1 base and J by 2 bases, leaving 14 bases between them. CDR3 length: 18 residues. In germline, CDR1 is KGHDR, CDR2 SFDVKD. The DNA for the CDR3 is TGTGCCACCAGTGATTTTCCAGGGGAGGGAACTGGGGCCAACGTCCTGACTTTC. It translates to CATSDFPGEGTGANVLTF.

CDR3: CASSLRLAGSDEQFF. DNA of the CDR3: TGTGCCAGCAGCTTACGACTAGCGGGATCGGATGAGCAGTTCTTC. This chain connects TRBV7-9 to TRBJ2-1; TRBD2 matches at 11 bases. Germline lookup yields CDR1 SEHNR and CDR2 FQNEAQ (reference sequence). V dropped 2 bases and J dropped 8; count of bases not matched to a gene: 5. There are 15 residues in the CDR3.

The chain has TRBV29-1 and TRBJ2-3; D ambiguous. The germline V gene has CDR1 SQVTM and CDR2 ANQGSEA. This CDR3 contains 14 residues. The V gene lost 4 bases and the J gene lost 6 bases, with 17 bases spanning the gap. The CDR3 loop is CSVGKGHEKDTQYF. Written as DNA, the CDR3 is TGCAGCGTTGGGAAAGGTCACGAAAAGGATACGCAGTATTTT.

This clonotype showed up many times. The chain employs TRBV14 and TRBJ1-5, with D possibly being TRBD1 (5 bases). Per germline, CDR1 SGHDN and CDR2 FVKESK. CDR3 size: 12 residues. Trimming shortened V by 4 bases and J by 4 bases, and 5 bases separated the two germline ends. CDR3 bases: TGTGCCAGCAGCCGGGGGAATCAGCCCCAGCATTTT. Protein sequence: CASSRGNQPQHF. Full variable domain (outside the CDR3, taken from reference TRBV14 and TRBJ1-5): EAGVTQFPSHSVIEKGQTVTLRCDPISGHDNLYWYRRVMGKEIKFLLHFVKESKQDESGMPNNRFLAERTGGTYSTLKVQPAELEDSGVYFCASSRGNQPQHFGDGTRLSIL.

The CDR3 DNA is TGTGCCATCAGTGAATCGCTACCACAGGGGGTCGGTGAGCAGTTCTTC. Its protein product is CAISESLPQGVGEQFF. The chain recombines TRBV10-3 with TRBJ2-1; 8 positions match TRBD1. Germline lookup yields CDR1 ENHRY and CDR2 SYGVKD. This CDR3 has 16 residues. The V gene end was trimmed by 3 bases and the J gene end by 9 bases; junction bases not matched to a gene: 13.

This clonotype was counted many times. The genes are TRBV2 and TRBJ2-5; D is uncertain. Germline-derived CDR1 and CDR2 are SNHLY and FYNNEI. Trimming took off 8 bases at V and 1 base at J, with 11 bases between the two ends. CDR3 length: 13 residues. For the CDR3, the DNA is TGTGCCAGCTCAACTTCCATCCAAGAGACCCAGTACTTC. It translates to CASSTSIQETQYF.

J is TRBJ1-1 and V is TRBV30, with TRBD1 identical over 7 bases. This CDR3 is 16 amino acids long. The J segment lost 1 base and the V segment lost 7 bases, leaving 15 bases of the junction unmatched. Germline V gives CDR1 GTSNPN, CDR2 SVGIG (reference sequence). CDR3 region: CALKRDSARRNTEAFF. CDR3 coding DNA: TGTGCCTTAAAAAGGGACAGTGCTCGCCGGAACACTGAAGCTTTCTTT.

V is TRBV28 and J is TRBJ2-7; D ambiguous. Trimming removed 5 bases from V and 3 bases from J, with 17 bases in between. The CDR3 length is 15 residues. Per the germline V gene, CDR1 is MDHEN and CDR2 is SYDVKM. CDR3 sequence (DNA): TGTGCCAGCAGTACACCGGATAGGAGTTTCTACGAGCAGTACTTC. As protein: CASSTPDRSFYEQYF.

This chain uses TRBV25-1 with TRBJ1-1; D possibly corresponds to TRBD1 (5 bases). The ends were cut back, 4 bases at V and 2 bases at J, with 11 bases in the middle. The length of the CDR3 is 14 residues. Germline V gene sequence: CDR1 MGHDK, CDR2 SYGVNS. CDR3 DNA: TGTGCCAGCAGTGGGGGCCTGGCCAACACTGAAGCTTTCTTT. The encoded protein is CASSGGLANTEAFF.

This clonotype was counted ten times or more. The gene calls are TRBV12-3 or TRBV12-4 and TRBJ2-1; 15 nucleotides line up with TRBD2. J lost 1 base, V lost 6 bases, and 4 bases had no gene match. This CDR3 has 17 amino acids. The CDR3 bases are TGTGCCAGCAGCTCGGGACTAGCGGGAGGATCCTACAATGAGCAGTTCTTC. Its translation: CASSSGLAGGSYNEQFF.

The CDR3 reads CASSDQTEDTQYF. As DNA, the CDR3 is TGCGCCAGCAGCGACCAGACAGAAGATACGCAGTATTTT. The chain is built from TRBV4-3 and TRBJ2-3; weak D call: TRBD1 (5 bases). Germline-derived CDR1 and CDR2 are LGHNA and YSLEER. There are 13 residues in the CDR3. V was shortened by 5 bases and J by 5 bases, with 11 bases between the two germline ends.

This chain links TRBV2 with TRBJ2-2; weak D call: TRBD2 (5 bases). Trimming left V 7 bases short and J 4 bases short, with 16 bases between. There are 15 residues in the CDR3. Germline CDR1 reads SNHLY; CDR2 reads FYNNEI. DNA of the CDR3: TGTGCCAGCACTGAGGGTGGGCGTTTCACCGGGGAGCTGTTTTTT. The encoded protein is CASTEGGRFTGELFF.

This clonotype has a count of ten or more. The rearrangement joins TRBV7-3 to TRBJ2-5; 7 bases are a match to TRBD2. Per germline, CDR1 SGHTA and CDR2 FQGTGA. The length of the CDR3 is 14 residues. J was trimmed by 3 bases and V by 1 base; bases with no gene match: 2. CDR3 amino acids: CASSLRTSEETQYF. The DNA of the CDR3 is TGTGCCAGCAGCTTAAGAACTAGCGAAGAGACCCAGTACTTC.

This clonotype was seen only a few times. This chain uses TRBV10-3 with TRBJ2-7, with 8 bases that match TRBD2. CDR1 is ENHRY and CDR2 is SYGVKD in the germline V gene. After removal of 7 bases from V and 2 bases from J, the junction contained 4 bases not matched to a gene. This CDR3 spans 13 amino acids. The CDR3 reads CAIKTSGAYEQYF. As DNA, the CDR3 is TGTGCCATCAAAACTAGCGGCGCCTACGAGCAGTACTTC.

This clonotype was detected many times. The rearrangement joins TRBV6-6 to TRBJ2-5; D call uncertain. The ends were cut back, 0 bases at V and 5 bases at J, with 13 bases in the middle. From germline, CDR1 is MNHNY and CDR2 SVGAGI (reference sequence). The CDR3 loop spans 15 amino acids. The CDR3 reads CASSYSALKEETQYF. In DNA, the CDR3 is TGTGCCAGCAGTTACTCCGCCCTCAAGGAGGAGACCCAGTACTTC.

The gene calls are TRBV10-3 and TRBJ2-7, with TRBD1 as a possible D gene (5 bases). The germline V gene encodes CDR1 ENHRY and CDR2 SYGVKD. V lost 6 bases, J lost 3 bases, and 12 bases lay in between. The CDR3 is 13 residues long. DNA for the CDR3: TGTGCCATCAGGAGACAGCACCTCTACGAGCAGTACTTC. Translation gives CAIRRQHLYEQYF.

The sample holds many counts of this clonotype. The J gene is TRBJ2-7, the V gene TRBV27; TRBD2 matches at 7 bases. The V gene end was trimmed by 6 bases and the J gene end by 0 bases; junction bases not matched to a gene: 8. Germline V lookup: CDR1 MNHEY, CDR2 SMNVEV (reference sequence). CDR3 length: 15 amino acids. As DNA, the CDR3 is TGTGCCAGCAGGGCCACTAGCGTAAGCTCCTACGAGCAGTACTTC. Amino acids: CASRATSVSSYEQYF.

This clonotype was seen more than once but under ten times. Here the CDR3 DNA reads TGTGCCAGCAGTTTTTTCCGCACCGGGGAGCTGTTTTTT. Translation gives CASSFFRTGELFF. The chain links TRBV27 to TRBJ2-2; unclear D gene. The CDR3 spans 13 residues. The V end was cut by 3 bases, the J end by 4 bases, with 6 bases between. Germline loops: CDR1 MNHEY, CDR2 SMNVEV (reference sequence).

This clonotype occurred many times. J is TRBJ2-1 and V is TRBV6-2 or TRBV6-3, with TRBD2 matching over 9 bases. Germline CDR1 and CDR2: MNHEY and SVGEGT. V lost 2 bases and J lost 9; bases outside the gene matches: 11. The CDR3 runs to 16 residues. The CDR3 DNA is TGTGCCAGCAGTTACGGATCTCGCGGGAGGGCCTCTGAGCAGTTCTTC. Its protein product is CASSYGSRGRASEQFF.

The table lists this clonotype with many counts. The chain is built from TRBV27 and TRBJ1-3; D is unclear. Germline CDR1 is MNHEY and CDR2 is SMNVEV (reference sequence). CDR3 length equals 15 residues. Trimming removed 3 bases from V and 7 bases from J, with 16 bases in between. This CDR3 reads CASSFFPGPENTIYF. For the CDR3, the DNA is TGTGCCAGCAGTTTCTTCCCTGGCCCAGAGAACACCATATATTTT.

This clonotype has ten or more counts. The chain is built from TRBV6-1 and TRBJ2-4; the match to TRBD1 covers 8 bases. Germline values: CDR1 MNHNS, CDR2 SASEGT. V trimming: 3 bases; J trimming: 5 bases; junction bases outside the gene matches: 0. CDR3 length: 13 amino acids. CDR3 loop: CASSETGENIQYF. CDR3 sequence (DNA): TGTGCCAGCAGTGAGACAGGGGAAAACATTCAGTACTTC.